One and the same sample provided the 10 T cell receptor beta chains below, sequenced in a study of PD-1 blockade in classical Hodgkin lymphoma. Described time point: cycle 4 day 1 (C4D1), after 6 weeks of nivolumab. Following autologous stem cell transplantation, relapse occurred in every patient, and exposure to brentuximab vedotin varied. Here immunoSEQ multiplex PCR was the method, and the copy in TCRdb shows in-frame clones only, minus some. The table lists around 100,000 clones, about nine tenths of them singletons. This specimen was peripheral blood mononuclear cells (PBMCs), taken before the fourth cycle of nivolumab. These receptor sequences come from a human donor with classical Hodgkin lymphoma.

This sequence joins TRBV5-4 and TRBJ1-3, with a possible D match to TRBD1 (5 bases). Germline CDR1 is SGHNT and CDR2 is YYREEE (reference sequence). The CDR3 is made up of 15 amino acids. The V and J ends lost 1 base and 1 base respectively, with 9 bases between them. CDR3 coding DNA: TGTGCCAGCAGCTTGAATGGGGGGTCTGGAAACACCATATATTTT. The encoded protein is CASSLNGGSGNTIYF.

CDR3 coding DNA: TGTGCCAGCAACCAGCGGGCTCCCTCCTACGAGCAGTACTTC. It codes for CASNQRAPSYEQYF. The V and J genes are TRBV2 and TRBJ2-7; perhaps TRBD2 as D (6 bases). CDR1 and CDR2 from the germline V gene are SNHLY and FYNNEI. CDR3 length equals 14 residues. The ends were cut back, 7 bases at V and 0 bases at J, with 13 bases in the middle.

The genes are TRBV6-5 and TRBJ2-5, with D perhaps TRBD2 (5 bases). Germline V gene data show CDR1 as MNHEY and CDR2 as SVGAGI. This CDR3 is 13 amino acids long. Trimming took 5 bases from V and 5 from J, leaving 12 bases between them. The CDR3 sequence: CASSPLTGETQYF. The CDR3 nucleotides read TGTGCCAGCAGTCCCCTAACGGGGGAGACCCAGTACTTC.

This clone has just one count. The gene calls are TRBV30 and TRBJ2-3; maybe TRBD2 (6 bases). The CDR3 runs to 15 residues. CDR1 and CDR2 (germline): GTSNPN, SVGIG (reference sequence). The V and J ends lost 5 bases and 0 bases respectively, with 15 bases between them. DNA of the CDR3: TGTGCCTGGCGTAGAACTCGGGAGAGCACAGATACGCAGTATTTT. This sequence encodes CAWRRTRESTDTQYF.

The chain couples TRBV5-1 to TRBJ2-2; the match to TRBD2 covers 12 bases. J gave up 4 bases and V 4 bases, and 8 bases lay outside the gene matches. Germline V gene sequence: CDR1 SGHRS, CDR2 YFSETQ. The CDR3 is made up of 17 amino acids. The CDR3 nucleotides are TGCGCCAGCAGCAAACGAACTAGCGGGGGGATCACCGGGGAGCTGTTTTTT. It yields the protein CASSKRTSGGITGELFF. The whole variable domain, remainder taken from reference TRBV5-1 and TRBJ2-2, is KAGVTQTPRYLIKTRGQQVTLSCSPISGHRSVSWYQQTPGQGLQFLFEYFSETQRNKGNFPGRFSGRQFSNSRSEMNVSTLELGDSALYLCASSKRTSGGITGELFFGEGSRLTVL.

The genes are TRBV7-6 and TRBJ1-6, with D perhaps TRBD1 (6 bases). V was pared by 1 base and J by 3 bases, with 10 bases between. Germline V gene sequence: CDR1 SGHVS, CDR2 FNYEAQ. The CDR3 covers 16 residues. CDR3 in DNA: TGTGCCAGCAGCTTAGACAGGGCCCTCTATAATTCACCCCTCCACTTT. Its translation: CASSLDRALYNSPLHF.

J is TRBJ1-1 and V is TRBV23-1; a possible D gene is TRBD1 (6 bases). TRBV23-1 carries the ORF label, with uncertain function. Trimming removed 0 bases at V and 0 bases at J, with 14 bases between. This CDR3 region has 17 residues. The CDR3 DNA sequence: TGCGCCAGCAGTCAATCGGTTGGACAGACGATGAACACTGAAGCTTTCTTT. Translated: CASSQSVGQTMNTEAFF.

The chain combines TRBV6-5 with TRBJ1-2, with D maybe TRBD1 (6 bases). The V gene lost 6 bases and the J gene lost 7 bases, with 15 bases spanning the gap. CDR3 length equals 13 residues. Germline CDR1 MNHEY, CDR2 SVGAGI. The CDR3 loop is CASSPRGAVGYTF. CDR3 sequence (DNA): TGTGCCAGCAGCCCCCGGGGGGCGGTTGGCTACACCTTC.

The J gene is TRBJ2-3, the V gene TRBV10-3; D might be TRBD2 (6 bases). The CDR3 is 13 residues long. Between the trimmed V and J ends, which lost 10 bases and 1 base, there was a span of 12 bases. Looked up from germline, CDR1 is ENHRY and CDR2 is SYGVKD. CDR3 bases: TGTGCCACCGGATCGGGAGGCACAGATACGCAGTATTTT. It yields the protein CATGSGGTDTQYF.

The chain's CDR3 is CASSQEGGASTDTQYF. The CDR3 DNA is TGCGCCAGCAGCCAAGAGGGCGGGGCGAGCACAGATACGCAGTATTTT. V gene TRBV4-1 combines with J gene TRBJ2-3; perhaps TRBD2 as D (6 bases). The CDR3 covers 16 residues. Germline V gene sequence: CDR1 MGHRA, CDR2 YSYEKL. V was pared by 0 bases and J by 0 bases, with 10 bases between.